Shown below are 10 T cell receptor beta chains from a single sample sequenced in a study of shared clonotypes between healthy human individuals. TCRdb keeps only in-frame clones here, not all; method: immunoSEQ multiplex PCR. The sample has some 2,400,000 clones; more than 90% are singletons. Sample: naive CD4+ T cells sorted from blood. Subset: CD45RA+ positively selected. The receptors were sampled from a man aged 18 to 35 in good health.

This rearrangement joins TRBV6-5 to TRBJ1-2; D gene unclear. V was clipped by 4 bases and J by 4 bases, with 10 bases between them. Germline CDR1 is MNHEY and CDR2 is SVGAGI. The CDR3 consists of 13 residues. The CDR3 DNA reads TGTGCCAGCAGTTCCGGATTTAGCTATGGCTACACCTTC. This codes for CASSSGFSYGYTF.

This clone appeared once. The chain combines TRBV27 with TRBJ2-1; a possible D gene is TRBD2 (5 bases). The germline CDR1 and CDR2 sequences are MNHEY and SMNVEV (reference sequence). The CDR3 extends over 11 amino acids. V dropped 7 bases and J dropped 9 bases, with 10 bases sitting between them. CDR3 loop: CASKGAGEQFF. The CDR3 bases are TGTGCCAGCAAAGGCGCGGGTGAGCAGTTCTTC.

This clone was detected only a few times. This chain links TRBV10-3 with TRBJ2-3; D remains unclear. Per the germline V gene, CDR1 is ENHRY and CDR2 is SYGVKD. Trimming took 3 bases from V and 4 from J, leaving 20 bases between them. The CDR3 is 17 amino acids. The CDR3 DNA reads TGTGCCATCAGTGATAATAAGGCGGCCCGGACCGCAGATACGCAGTATTTT. Protein: CAISDNKAARTADTQYF.

The CDR3 region has the DNA TGTGCCTGGAGTCTCTCAGGGGTCGTAGCCAAAAACATTCAGTACTTC. It specifies CAWSLSGVVAKNIQYF. V usage is TRBV30 and J usage is TRBJ2-4; tentative D call: TRBD1 (6 bases). The ends were cut back, 2 bases at V and 0 bases at J, with 14 bases in the middle. Germline CDR1 is GTSNPN and CDR2 is SVGIG (reference sequence). This CDR3 contains 16 residues.

A single count supports this clone. This chain links TRBV30 with TRBJ2-5; 12 nucleotides align to TRBD2. This CDR3 has 15 amino acids. Germline V gives CDR1 GTSNPN, CDR2 SVGIG (reference sequence). Trimming cost V 3 bases and J 5 bases; bases outside gene matches: 7. In DNA, the CDR3 is TGTGCCTGGAGGCTAGCGGGGGGGCTGAGGGAGACCCAGTACTTC. It is translated as CAWRLAGGLRETQYF.

This chain uses TRBV5-6 with TRBJ2-1, with 11 bases aligning to TRBD1. This CDR3 is built from 14 residues. Germline CDR1 and CDR2: SGHDT and YYEEEE. J was trimmed by 4 bases and V by 4 bases; bases with no gene match: 1. CDR3: CASSRDRGYNEQFF. The CDR3 nucleotides read TGTGCCAGCAGCCGGGACAGGGGGTACAATGAGCAGTTCTTC.

The V call is TRBV11-2, the J call TRBJ2-5, with D perhaps matching TRBD2 (7 bases). This CDR3 is built from 15 residues. Looked up from germline, CDR1 is SGHAT and CDR2 is FQNNGV. Trimming cost V 4 bases and J 4 bases, with 16 bases left between them. In DNA, the CDR3 is TGTGCCAGCAGCTCCTTAGGGGGGGCCGGAGAGACCCAGTACTTC. This sequence encodes CASSSLGGAGETQYF.

V usage is TRBV7-2 and J usage is TRBJ2-1, with a tentative D call TRBD2 (5 bases). CDR1 is SGHTA and CDR2 is FQGNSA in the germline V gene. Trimming stripped 8 bases from V and 3 bases from J, with 14 bases between. The CDR3 is made up of 14 amino acids. CDR3 bases: TGTGCCAGCCCCCGGACTCAGAACTACAATGAGCAGTTCTTC. It specifies CASPRTQNYNEQFF.

This CDR3 reads CASNKGQGVEKLFF. In DNA form, the CDR3 reads TGTGCCAGCAACAAGGGACAGGGAGTTGAAAAACTGTTTTTT. The genes are TRBV11-2 and TRBJ1-4, with 9 nucleotides matching TRBD1. The CDR3 spans 14 residues. After removal of 7 bases from V and 7 bases from J, the junction contained 7 bases not matched to a gene. The V gene's germline CDR1 is SGHAT and CDR2 FQNNGV.

This clone was picked up a small number of times. The gene calls are TRBV5-1 and TRBJ2-2; 9 nucleotides agree with TRBD2. Trimming took 4 bases from V and 4 from J; bases not matched to a gene: 11. CDR3 length: 17 residues. From germline, CDR1 is SGHRS and CDR2 YFSETQ. This CDR3 reads CASSEISGRRGTGELFF. The CDR3 DNA reads TGCGCCAGCAGCGAAATCAGCGGGAGGAGGGGCACCGGGGAGCTGTTTTTT.